A selection of T cell receptor beta chains follows, all from one sample in a study of blood T cell repertoires in COVID-19. Sequencing used immunoSEQ multiplex PCR; TCRdb keeps in-frame clones, though not all of them. This sample has a few hundred thousand clones, with approximately 91% found just once. The source material was PBMCs or T cells enriched from blood (not recorded which). These receptors were obtained from a middle-aged woman who had recovered from COVID-19. CDR3s include the opening cysteine and the closing phenylalanine or tryptophan. Each record gives: V gene, D gene, J gene, clone size, CDR3 DNA, CDR3 protein. A D gene is named only where the DNA matches it firmly. Size values are once, few and many counts, or a class for expanded clones, and some rows have none.

v_gene: TRBV7-2; d_gene: -; j_gene: TRBJ1-1; abundance: -; CDR3nt: TGTGCCAGCAGCTTAGCCCGGGGGAACACTGAAGCTTTCTTT; CDR3aa: CASSLARGNTEAFF
v_gene: TRBV7-9; d_gene: -; j_gene: TRBJ1-2; abundance: -; CDR3nt: TGTGCCAGCAGTCCCCCGGGACATCGGGCCTATGGCTACACCTTC; CDR3aa: CASSPPGHRAYGYTF
v_gene: TRBV5-1; d_gene: TRBD1; j_gene: TRBJ2-5; abundance: -; CDR3nt: TGCGCCAGCAGCTTGGCCAGACAGGGGCAAGAGACCCAGTACTTC; CDR3aa: CASSLARQGQETQYF
v_gene: TRBV5-4; d_gene: -; j_gene: TRBJ1-1; abundance: -; CDR3nt: TGTGCCAGCAGCGCCGGGGGGAACACTGAAGCTTTCTTT; CDR3aa: CASSAGGNTEAFF
v_gene: TRBV7-2; d_gene: -; j_gene: TRBJ2-7; abundance: -; CDR3nt: TGTGCCAGCAGCTTCACCCTCGGGGGAGGCTCCTACGAGCAGTACTTC; CDR3aa: CASSFTLGGGSYEQYF
v_gene: TRBV24-1; d_gene: TRBD1; j_gene: TRBJ1-2; abundance: -; CDR3nt: TGTGCCACCAGTGATTGGACAGGGGACGGCTACACCTTC; CDR3aa: CATSDWTGDGYTF
v_gene: TRBV11-3; d_gene: -; j_gene: TRBJ2-1; abundance: -; CDR3nt: TGTGCCAGCAGCTTAATCGGCGGGGTGATTGAGCAGTTCTTC; CDR3aa: CASSLIGGVIEQFF
v_gene: TRBV11-3; d_gene: TRBD2; j_gene: TRBJ2-2; abundance: -; CDR3nt: TGTGCCAGCAGCCGCGGACTAGCGGGAGGAAACACCGGGGAGCTGTTTTTT; CDR3aa: CASSRGLAGGNTGELFF
v_gene: TRBV18; d_gene: TRBD1; j_gene: TRBJ2-2; abundance: few; CDR3nt: TGTGCCAGCTCACCGGTAGGGGGCTACACCGGGGAGCTGTTTTTT; CDR3aa: CASSPVGGYTGELFF
v_gene: TRBV27; d_gene: -; j_gene: TRBJ2-1; abundance: once; CDR3nt: TGTGCCAGCAGTTTACTAGCGGAGCAGTTCTTC; CDR3aa: CASSLLAEQFF
v_gene: TRBV11-3; d_gene: TRBD1; j_gene: TRBJ2-7; abundance: -; CDR3nt: TGTGCCAGCAGCCTCACAGGGGGCGGCGAGCAGTACTTC; CDR3aa: CASSLTGGGEQYF
v_gene: TRBV30; d_gene: TRBD1; j_gene: TRBJ2-7; abundance: -; CDR3nt: TGTGCCTGGAGTGAAGGACAGGGCTACTACGAGCAGTACTTC; CDR3aa: CAWSEGQGYYEQYF
v_gene: TRBV20-1; d_gene: -; j_gene: TRBJ2-5; abundance: -; CDR3nt: TGCAGTGCTAGAGGAGGGACCCAGTACTTC; CDR3aa: CSARGGTQYF
v_gene: TRBV11-3; d_gene: -; j_gene: TRBJ1-1; abundance: -; CDR3nt: TGTGCCAGCAGCTTACAGGAGAACACTGAAGCTTTCTTT; CDR3aa: CASSLQENTEAFF
v_gene: TRBV7-2; d_gene: -; j_gene: TRBJ2-7; abundance: -; CDR3nt: TGTGCCAGCAGCTTAGGGGCTAGCGTCAACAACTACGAGCAGTACTTC; CDR3aa: CASSLGASVNNYEQYF
v_gene: TRBV6-2/TRBV6-3; d_gene: TRBD2; j_gene: TRBJ2-7; abundance: -; CDR3nt: TGTGCCAGCAGTTACTCCTCAGCGGGAGGCGAGCAGTACTTC; CDR3aa: CASSYSSAGGEQYF
v_gene: TRBV19; d_gene: TRBD2; j_gene: TRBJ2-1; abundance: -; CDR3nt: TGTGCCAGTAGTATTGACATGGGACTAGCGGGGCAAGCCGTTGAGCAGTTCTTC; CDR3aa: CASSIDMGLAGQAVEQFF
v_gene: TRBV6-2/TRBV6-3; d_gene: TRBD2; j_gene: TRBJ2-5; abundance: -; CDR3nt: TGTGCCAGCAGTTTTCTAGCGGGAGGGGGAGAGACCCAGTACTTC; CDR3aa: CASSFLAGGGETQYF
v_gene: TRBV24-1; d_gene: TRBD1; j_gene: TRBJ2-3; abundance: -; CDR3nt: TGTGCCACCAGTGATTTAGGAGACAGGGGCACAGATACGCAGTATTTT; CDR3aa: CATSDLGDRGTDTQYF
v_gene: TRBV3-1/TRBV3-2; d_gene: -; j_gene: TRBJ2-2; abundance: -; CDR3nt: TGTGCCAGCAGCCACGACACCTCAAACACCGGGGAGCTGTTTTTT; CDR3aa: CASSHDTSNTGELFF
v_gene: TRBV4-3; d_gene: -; j_gene: TRBJ1-1; abundance: -; CDR3nt: TGCGCCAGCAGCCAAGCCCGAACATCGGGGACTGAAGCTTTCTTT; CDR3aa: CASSQARTSGTEAFF
v_gene: TRBV28; d_gene: -; j_gene: TRBJ1-1; abundance: -; CDR3nt: TGTGCCAGCAGTCCCCCGCGGGAGTACACTGAAGCTTTCTTT; CDR3aa: CASSPPREYTEAFF
v_gene: TRBV7-2; d_gene: TRBD1; j_gene: TRBJ2-1; abundance: once; CDR3nt: TGTGCCAGCAGCTTACCAGGGGGTCGGAATGAGCAGTTCTTC; CDR3aa: CASSLPGGRNEQFF
v_gene: TRBV18; d_gene: TRBD1; j_gene: TRBJ1-1; abundance: -; CDR3nt: TGTGCCAGCTCACCCCGGACAGGGGGGGACACTGAAGCTTTCTTT; CDR3aa: CASSPRTGGDTEAFF
v_gene: TRBV9; d_gene: TRBD1; j_gene: TRBJ1-6; abundance: -; CDR3nt: TGTGCCAGCAGCGTAGCGGCAGGGGGGTCACCCCTCCACTTT; CDR3aa: CASSVAAGGSPLHF
v_gene: TRBV20-1; d_gene: -; j_gene: TRBJ2-3; abundance: -; CDR3nt: TGCAGTGCTAGTTTCGCCGTGAGGACGCAGTATTTT; CDR3aa: CSASFAVRTQYF
v_gene: TRBV7-6; d_gene: TRBD1; j_gene: TRBJ1-2; abundance: -; CDR3nt: TGTGCCAGCAGCTCTCGAGACAGGGGAGGCTACACCTTC; CDR3aa: CASSSRDRGGYTF
v_gene: TRBV5-6; d_gene: TRBD2; j_gene: TRBJ2-7; abundance: -; CDR3nt: TGTGCCAGCAGAAACGGGCTAGCGGGAGTCTACGAGCAGTACTTC; CDR3aa: CASRNGLAGVYEQYF
v_gene: TRBV19; d_gene: -; j_gene: TRBJ1-1; abundance: -; CDR3nt: TGTGCCAGTAGTATAGGGGCTGGCTCGGCTGAAGCTTTCTTT; CDR3aa: CASSIGAGSAEAFF
v_gene: TRBV7-8; d_gene: TRBD2; j_gene: TRBJ2-3; abundance: -; CDR3nt: TGTGCCAGCAGCTTGCGGGAGCGGGGAGATACGCAGTATTTT; CDR3aa: CASSLRERGDTQYF
v_gene: TRBV7-2; d_gene: TRBD1; j_gene: TRBJ1-2; abundance: -; CDR3nt: TGTGCCAGCAGCCCCCGGACAGGGGGCGCTAATGGCTACACCTTC; CDR3aa: CASSPRTGGANGYTF
v_gene: TRBV7-3; d_gene: TRBD2; j_gene: TRBJ2-3; abundance: -; CDR3nt: TGTGCCAGCAGCCTGCGGGAGGGCGGCACAGATACGCAGTATTTT; CDR3aa: CASSLREGGTDTQYF
v_gene: TRBV6-5; d_gene: TRBD2; j_gene: TRBJ2-5; abundance: -; CDR3nt: TGTGCCAGCAGTTACCGAGCGGGAGGTCTCCAAGAGACCCAGTACTTC; CDR3aa: CASSYRAGGLQETQYF
v_gene: TRBV28; d_gene: TRBD2; j_gene: TRBJ2-1; abundance: few; CDR3nt: TGTGCCAGCAGTTACTCGGGAGGGCCGGGAAATGAGCAGTTCTTC; CDR3aa: CASSYSGGPGNEQFF
v_gene: TRBV28; d_gene: -; j_gene: TRBJ1-5; abundance: few; CDR3nt: TGTGCCAGCAGTTTATGGGGTCGGGGTGGCAATCAGCCCCAGCATTTT; CDR3aa: CASSLWGRGGNQPQHF
v_gene: TRBV27; d_gene: TRBD1; j_gene: TRBJ1-1; abundance: -; CDR3nt: TGTGCCAGCAGTCCTAGGACAGGGCCTGAAGCTTTCTTT; CDR3aa: CASSPRTGPEAFF